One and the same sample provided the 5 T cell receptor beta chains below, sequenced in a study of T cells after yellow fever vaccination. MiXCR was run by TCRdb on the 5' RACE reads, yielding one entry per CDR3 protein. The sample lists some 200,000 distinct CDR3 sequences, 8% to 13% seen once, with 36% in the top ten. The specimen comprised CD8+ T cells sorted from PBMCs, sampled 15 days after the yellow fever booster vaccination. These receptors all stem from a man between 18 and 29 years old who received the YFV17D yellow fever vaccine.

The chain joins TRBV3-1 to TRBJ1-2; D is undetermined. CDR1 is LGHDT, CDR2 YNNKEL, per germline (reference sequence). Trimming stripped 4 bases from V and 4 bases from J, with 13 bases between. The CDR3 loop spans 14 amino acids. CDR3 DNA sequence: TGTGCCAGCAGCCCGTTACCGAAACCCTATGGCTACACCTTC. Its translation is CASSPLPKPYGYTF.

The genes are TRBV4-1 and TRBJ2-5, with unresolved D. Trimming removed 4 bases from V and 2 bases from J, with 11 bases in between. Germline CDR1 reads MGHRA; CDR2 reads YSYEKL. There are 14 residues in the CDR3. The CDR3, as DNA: TGCGCCAGCAGCCTAGTCCATGGACAAGAGACCCAGTACTTC. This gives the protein CASSLVHGQETQYF.

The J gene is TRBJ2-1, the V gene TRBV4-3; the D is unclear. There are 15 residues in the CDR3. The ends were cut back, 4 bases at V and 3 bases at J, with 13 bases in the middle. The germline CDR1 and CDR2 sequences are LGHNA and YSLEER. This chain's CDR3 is CASSPGPAFYNEQFF. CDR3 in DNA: TGCGCCAGCAGCCCCGGCCCCGCTTTCTACAATGAGCAGTTCTTC.

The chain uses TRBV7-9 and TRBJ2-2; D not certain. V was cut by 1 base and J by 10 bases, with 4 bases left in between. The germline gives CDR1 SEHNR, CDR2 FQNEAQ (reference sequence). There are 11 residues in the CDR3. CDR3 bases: TGTGCCAGCAGCTTAGGACAGGAGCTGTTTTTT. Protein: CASSLGQELFF.

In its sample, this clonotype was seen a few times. In DNA form, the CDR3 reads TGTGCCAGCAGCTTAGAGGCCAAGTTGGCACCGGCTTTCTTT. Its translation: CASSLEAKLAPAFF. This chain joins TRBV7-8 and TRBJ1-1; no reliable D call. From germline, CDR1 is SGHVS and CDR2 FQNEAQ. The CDR3 extends over 14 amino acids. V was cut by 1 base and J by 11 bases, with 17 bases left in between. The variable domain in full, with the rest retrieved from reference TRBV7-8 and TRBJ1-1, is GAGVSQSPRYKVAKRGQDVALRCDPISGHVSLFWYQQALGQGPEFLTYFQNEAQLDKSGLPSDRFFAERPEGSVSTLKIQRTQQEDSAVYLCASSLEAKLAPAFFGQGTRLTVV.